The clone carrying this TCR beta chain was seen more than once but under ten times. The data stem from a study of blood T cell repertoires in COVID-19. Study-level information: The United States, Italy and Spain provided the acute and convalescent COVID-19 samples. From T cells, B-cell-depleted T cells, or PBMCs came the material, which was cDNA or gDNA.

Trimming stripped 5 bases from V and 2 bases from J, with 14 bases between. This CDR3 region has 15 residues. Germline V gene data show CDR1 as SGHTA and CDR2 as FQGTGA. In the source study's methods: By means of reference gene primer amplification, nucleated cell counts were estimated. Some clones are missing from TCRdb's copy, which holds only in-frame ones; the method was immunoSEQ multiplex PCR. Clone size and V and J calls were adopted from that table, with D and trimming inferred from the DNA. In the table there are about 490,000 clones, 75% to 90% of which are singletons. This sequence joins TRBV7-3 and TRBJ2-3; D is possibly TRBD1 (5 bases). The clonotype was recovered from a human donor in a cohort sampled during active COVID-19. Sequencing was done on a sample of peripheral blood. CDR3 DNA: TGTGCCAGCAGCCCAGACAGAGGTTACACAGATACGCAGTATTTT. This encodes CASSPDRGYTDTQYF.